This T cell receptor (beta chain) is drawn from a study of blood T cells in healthy people across ages. The draw of peripheral blood yielded roughly 9.1 milliliters from each donor. As regards this clonotype: Its specificity is unknown.

Points from the study as a whole: With age, beta diversity per million T cells declined roughly linearly, significantly by 30 to 40.

Germline loops: CDR1 DFQATT, CDR2 SNEGSKA (reference sequence). This CDR3 is 13 amino acids long. Trimming left V 0 bases short and J 4 bases short, with 9 bases between. Combining a sample-barcoded 5' primer with a J-beta primer mix, a second PCR ran for about 7 to 11 cycles. Each cDNA was tagged by a template-switch adaptor containing 12 random nucleotides. In TCRdb, the 5' RACE reads were re-called with MiXCR into one record per CDR3 protein. The sample yields under 1,100,000 distinct CDR3 sequences, under 30% seen once. The data were also submitted as part of a second study, on T cells of mothers and their children. That paper states: Each child gave a few million TCR beta CDR3 reads (each mother, over 8 million).

This clonotype was obtained from a girl aged 2 to 9 in good health. The chain recombines TRBV20-1 with TRBJ1-2; D is unclear. Sequencing input: blood. The CDR3 nucleotides are TGCAGTGCTAGAGATCGTAAGGTCTATGGCTACACCTTC. It translates to CSARDRKVYGYTF.